The present T cell receptor (beta chain) was sequenced within a study of breast tumors, draining lymph nodes, adjacent tissues. Study-level results: The data were judged consistent with most tumor T cells coming from lymph node and expanding in tumor. Tumor repertoires ranked between lymph nodes and nontumor tissue in diversity, with V and J gene preferences.

TCRdb re-called the multiplex PCR reads through MiXCR, storing one row per CDR3 protein. The data hold more than 100,000 distinct CDR3 sequences, with around 24% observed a single time. In this sample, this clonotype turned up a few times. What it recognizes is unknown. Samples came from axillary lymph nodes draining the breast cancer. Germline V CDR1 and CDR2: SGHNT, YYREEE (reference sequence). V shed 5 bases, J shed 2 bases, and the junction held 5 bases outside the gene matches. The CDR3 is 15 residues long. The sequencing sample was made of axillary lymph node tissue. This clonotype was sampled from a female donor with breast cancer. Some clones in this sample may be carry-over from other donors' samples. This chain connects TRBV5-4 to TRBJ2-1; TRBD1 matches 9 bases. The CDR3 here is CASSSDRGAYNEQFF. CDR3 nucleotides: TGTGCCAGCAGTTCCGACAGGGGGGCCTACAATGAGCAGTTCTTC.